Listed here are 28 T cell receptor beta chains from one sample, sequenced in a study of identical twins. From the 5' RACE reads, TCRdb called clonotypes with MiXCR, one entry per CDR3 protein. The data hold 700,000 or so distinct CDR3 sequences, with about 9.4% observed a single time. The same sample was also studied in work on yellow fever vaccine responses in identical twins.

Sequencing was performed on PBMCs. The receptors come from a woman aged 18-35 years in good health.

The chain uses TRBV20-1 and TRBJ2-1; 8 nucleotides line up with TRBD2. The CDR3 is 16 residues long. Per the germline V gene, CDR1 is DFQATT and CDR2 is SNEGSKA (reference sequence). CDR3 amino acids: CCARDRSGVLYNEQFF. The DNA of the CDR3 is TGCTGCGCTAGAGATCGTAGCGGGGTCCTTTACAATGAGCAGTTCTTC.

This clonotype was counted a few times. The rearrangement joins TRBV7-3 to TRBJ1-1, with a possible D match to TRBD1 (5 bases). The CDR3 has 14 amino acids. Trimming stripped 0 bases from V and 6 bases from J, with 11 bases between. Germline V gene sequence: CDR1 SGHTA, CDR2 FQGTGA. CDR3 coding DNA: TGTGCCAGCAGCTTAACCTCTAAGACAGCTGAAGCTTTCTTT. Its protein product is CASSLTSKTAEAFF.

The V and J genes are TRBV7-3 and TRBJ2-5; 8 bases map to TRBD1. This CDR3 has 13 residues. V lost 4 bases and J lost 5; bases outside the gene matches: 3. CDR1 and CDR2 from the germline V gene are SGHTA and FQGTGA. The CDR3: CASSSRGRETQYF. The CDR3 DNA reads TGTGCCAGCAGCTCCAGGGGGCGGGAGACCCAGTACTTC.

This clonotype was picked up a small number of times. The chain is built from TRBV6-1 and TRBJ2-7, with 8 bases lining up with TRBD2. Germline V lookup: CDR1 MNHNS, CDR2 SASEGT. The CDR3 has 16 amino acids. V was clipped by 6 bases and J by 3 bases; unmatched bases: 13. The CDR3 coding sequence is TGTGCCAGCAGCGAACAGGGACTCCGGGGGGGCTACGAGCAGTACTTC. It encodes CASSEQGLRGGYEQYF.

Ten or more counts support this clonotype. V is TRBV5-6 and J is TRBJ1-1; D gene unclear. Germline CDR1 is SGHDT and CDR2 is YYEEEE. CDR3 length: 14 amino acids. V lost 2 bases, J lost 1 base, and 9 bases lay in between. As DNA, the CDR3 is TGTGCCAGCAGCTTTGTTGCTGGGAACACTGAAGCTTTCTTT. It yields the protein CASSFVAGNTEAFF.

There are a few counts of this clonotype. The V gene is TRBV14, the J gene TRBJ2-6; 9 nucleotides line up with TRBD1. The CDR3 runs 18 residues. The germline V gene has CDR1 SGHDN and CDR2 FVKESK. V dropped 4 bases and J dropped 2; count of bases not matched to a gene: 9. The CDR3 DNA reads as TGTGCCAGCAGCCGAACGGACAGGGGACTGGCTGGGGCCAACGTCCTGACTTTC. Its translation: CASSRTDRGLAGANVLTF.

This clonotype came up a few times. This chain connects TRBV28 to TRBJ2-7; 8 bases align to TRBD2. Germline V gives CDR1 MDHEN, CDR2 SYDVKM. J lost 2 bases, V lost 6 bases, and 9 bases had no gene match. CDR3 length equals 15 residues. CDR3 in amino acids: CASRLREARTYEQYF. In DNA form, the CDR3 reads TGTGCCAGCAGGTTGCGGGAGGCACGGACCTACGAGCAGTACTTC.

This clonotype has a count of ten or more. J is TRBJ2-1 and V is TRBV24-1, with 8 positions matching TRBD2. The CDR3 is 13 amino acids. CDR1 is KGHDR and CDR2 is SFDVKD in the germline V gene. V dropped 8 bases and J dropped 3; count of bases not matched to a gene: 2. The CDR3, as DNA: TGTGCCACCAAGGCGGGGGGCTACAATGAGCAGTTCTTC. Translation: CATKAGGYNEQFF.

The sample holds a few counts of this clonotype. The V and J genes are TRBV2 and TRBJ1-6; D is undetermined. The CDR3 has 14 residues. The germline V and J ends were trimmed by 3 bases and 3 bases, with 6 bases remaining between them. Per germline, CDR1 SNHLY and CDR2 FYNNEI. The DNA for the CDR3 is TGTGCCAGCAGTGAGATAGACTATAATTCACCCCTCCACTTT. Protein product: CASSEIDYNSPLHF.

There are a few counts of this clonotype. V and J are TRBV28 and TRBJ2-6; D tentatively fits TRBD1 or TRBD2 (5 bases each). The CDR3 consists of 19 residues. The V end lost 2 bases, the J end lost 0 bases, and 17 bases lay between the germline ends. CDR1 is MDHEN and CDR2 is SYDVKM in the germline V gene. CDR3 nucleotides: TGTGCCAGCAGTTTACGAGGGGCCCGTGTAGGCTCTGGGGCCAACGTCCTGACTTTC. Its protein is CASSLRGARVGSGANVLTF.

This clonotype was recorded a few times. The chain has TRBV12-3 or TRBV12-4 and TRBJ2-2; 8 positions agree with TRBD1. Germline trimming cut 3 bases from V and 6 bases from J; bases unmatched to any gene: 9. The CDR3 spans 16 residues. CDR3: CASSLGQGAWAGELFF. The CDR3 DNA is TGTGCCAGCAGTTTGGGTCAGGGGGCTTGGGCCGGGGAGCTGTTTTTT.

This clonotype was detected only a few times. This chain uses TRBV11-2 with TRBJ2-1; tentative D call: TRBD2 (6 bases). The germline CDR1 and CDR2 sequences are SGHAT and FQNNGV. Trimming cost V 2 bases and J 6 bases, with 14 bases left between them. CDR3 length: 15 residues. CDR3 in amino acids: CASSLLWEEVNEQFF. The CDR3 region has the DNA TGTGCCAGCAGCTTATTGTGGGAGGAAGTCAATGAGCAGTTCTTC.

In its sample, this clonotype was seen a few times. The chain uses TRBV29-1 and TRBJ2-7; the D gene is possibly TRBD1 (5 bases). Trimming took off 7 bases at V and 2 bases at J, with 12 bases between the two ends. Germline V gene sequence: CDR1 SQVTM, CDR2 ANQGSEA. The CDR3 is 12 amino acids. For the CDR3, the DNA is TGCAGCGCTGAGGACATAACCTACGAGCAGTACTTC. Translating it yields CSAEDITYEQYF.

This clonotype appeared many times. The V call is TRBV12-3 or TRBV12-4, the J call TRBJ2-2, with 7 bases aligning to TRBD1. The CDR3 is made up of 15 amino acids. V trimming: 7 bases; J trimming: 7 bases; junction bases outside the gene matches: 12. The CDR3 loop reads CASITDGQVGGELFF. Written as DNA, the CDR3 is TGTGCCAGCATTACGGACGGACAGGTCGGCGGGGAGCTGTTTTTT.

This clonotype has just a few counts. The chain links TRBV27 to TRBJ2-7; 9 bases match TRBD2. The CDR3 spans 18 residues. The germline V gene has CDR1 MNHEY and CDR2 SMNVEV (reference sequence). The ends lost 7 bases at V and 0 bases at J; junction bases unmatched: 16. The CDR3 loop reads CASNIPATSGHSSYEQYF. In nucleotides, the CDR3 is TGTGCCAGCAACATCCCCGCGACTAGCGGTCACTCCTCCTACGAGCAGTACTTC.

The V gene is TRBV5-5, the J gene TRBJ1-1, with 11 bases lining up with TRBD1. CDR1 and CDR2 from the germline V gene are SGHKS and YYEKEE (reference sequence). J lost 6 bases, V lost 1 base, and 8 bases had no gene match. The CDR3 is 16 residues long. The CDR3 DNA sequence: TGTGCCAGCAGCTTGAAATTAGGACAGGGGGCGTCTGAAGCTTTCTTT. Translation: CASSLKLGQGASEAFF.

This clonotype was seen only a few times. This chain links TRBV3-1 with TRBJ1-5, with 8 bases that match TRBD1. The germline V gene has CDR1 LGHDT and CDR2 YNNKEL (reference sequence). Losses at the gene ends were 4 bases for V and 3 bases for J; bases not matched to a gene: 5. This CDR3 contains 15 residues. In DNA form, the CDR3 reads TGTGCCAGCAGCCGGGGACAGGAGTTCAATCAGCCCCAGCATTTT. This sequence encodes CASSRGQEFNQPQHF.

This clonotype was seen many times. The CDR3 DNA reads TGCGCCAGCAGGAGTACAGTCACCGGGGAGCTGTTTTTT. As protein: CASRSTVTGELFF. The chain links TRBV10-2 to TRBJ2-2; D is unresolved. The V and J ends lost 6 bases and 4 bases respectively, with 9 bases between them. CDR1 is WSHSY, CDR2 SAAADI, per germline. The CDR3 contains 13 residues.

J is TRBJ1-2 and V is TRBV27, with a tentative D call TRBD1 (5 bases). V was cut by 3 bases and J by 4 bases, with 15 bases left in between. This CDR3 region has 15 residues. Germline V gives CDR1 MNHEY, CDR2 SMNVEV (reference sequence). In DNA, the CDR3 is TGTGCCAGCAGTTTGAGTGTGGGGCTTACCTATGGCTACACCTTC. Translating it yields CASSLSVGLTYGYTF.

A few counts support this clonotype. The chain combines TRBV20-1 with TRBJ2-3; D perhaps matches TRBD1 (5 bases). The germline gives CDR1 DFQATT, CDR2 SNEGSKA (reference sequence). This CDR3 spans 15 amino acids. V gave up 6 bases and J gave up 3 bases, with 19 bases separating them. The CDR3, as DNA: TGCAGTGCCGCTCCCCAGGGAAGTTTGACAGATACGCAGTATTTT. Protein sequence: CSAAPQGSLTDTQYF.

This clonotype was seen more than once but under ten times. V is TRBV4-1 and J is TRBJ2-3, with a possible D match to TRBD1 (5 bases). The CDR3 totals 18 residues. CDR1 MGHRA and CDR2 YSYEKL come from the germline V gene. V shed 0 bases and J shed 5 bases, with 21 bases lying between them. In nucleotides, the CDR3 is TGCGCCAGCAGCCAAGACGCTAACGACAGAACTTATCTAGATACGCAGTATTTT. Amino acid sequence: CASSQDANDRTYLDTQYF.

This chain connects TRBV6-1 to TRBJ2-7; 11 bases agree with TRBD1. The CDR3 totals 16 residues. J gave up 0 bases and V 6 bases, and 7 bases lay outside the gene matches. In germline, CDR1 is MNHNS, CDR2 SASEGT. The CDR3 loop reads CASRRTGGVSSYEQYF. The CDR3 DNA reads as TGTGCCAGCAGAAGGACAGGGGGCGTCAGCTCCTACGAGCAGTACTTC.

The V call is TRBV20-1, the J call TRBJ2-3; either TRBD1 or TRBD2 may supply D (5 bases each). The CDR3 extends over 16 amino acids. Germline CDR1 DFQATT, CDR2 SNEGSKA (reference sequence). V was clipped by 3 bases and J by 1 base, with 17 bases between them. The CDR3 bases are TGCAGTGCTAGCTCGTCGGGGCCGTATCGCACAGATACGCAGTATTTT. Translating gives CSASSSGPYRTDTQYF.

V is TRBV20-1 and J is TRBJ1-1; the D is unclear. Trimming pared 4 bases from V and 13 bases from J, leaving 13 bases between. The CDR3 length is 10 residues. Germline V CDR1 and CDR2: DFQATT, SNEGSKA (reference sequence). The CDR3 region has the DNA TGCAGTGCTAACTCATATAAGCTTTTCTTT. It is translated as CSANSYKLFF.

This clonotype appeared a few times. The chain joins TRBV5-6 to TRBJ2-7; 11 bases are shared with TRBD2. Losses at the gene ends were 4 bases for V and 3 bases for J; bases not matched to a gene: 6. The CDR3 consists of 15 residues. The germline V gene has CDR1 SGHDT and CDR2 YYEEEE. CDR3 region: CASSPSGRRVYEQYF. The CDR3 DNA follows: TGTGCCAGCAGCCCTAGCGGGAGGAGGGTCTACGAGCAGTACTTC.

This chain connects TRBV27 to TRBJ1-5; no clear D. Germline V lookup: CDR1 MNHEY, CDR2 SMNVEV (reference sequence). V lost 0 bases and J lost 7, with 7 bases in between. The CDR3 contains 13 residues. The CDR3 nucleotides are TGTGCCAGCAGTTTATCCGAGGTCCAGCCCCAGCATTTT. It codes for CASSLSEVQPQHF.

At least ten counts were recorded for this clonotype. This chain uses TRBV29-1 with TRBJ2-7; 9 nucleotides agree with TRBD1. This CDR3 is 15 amino acids long. The germline CDR1 and CDR2 sequences are SQVTM and ANQGSEA. V was pared by 2 bases and J by 4 bases, with 9 bases of the junction left unmatched. The CDR3 protein is CSVEKSWGQGYEQYF. For the CDR3, the DNA is TGCAGCGTTGAAAAATCCTGGGGACAGGGTTACGAGCAGTACTTC.

This clonotype has ten or more counts. The chain links TRBV12-3 or TRBV12-4 to TRBJ1-2; no clear D. Trimming pared 5 bases from V and 0 bases from J, leaving 10 bases between. The CDR3 extends over 14 amino acids. The CDR3 region is CASSLIHSNYGYTF. CDR3 sequence (DNA): TGTGCCAGCAGTCTCATACACTCTAACTATGGCTACACCTTC.